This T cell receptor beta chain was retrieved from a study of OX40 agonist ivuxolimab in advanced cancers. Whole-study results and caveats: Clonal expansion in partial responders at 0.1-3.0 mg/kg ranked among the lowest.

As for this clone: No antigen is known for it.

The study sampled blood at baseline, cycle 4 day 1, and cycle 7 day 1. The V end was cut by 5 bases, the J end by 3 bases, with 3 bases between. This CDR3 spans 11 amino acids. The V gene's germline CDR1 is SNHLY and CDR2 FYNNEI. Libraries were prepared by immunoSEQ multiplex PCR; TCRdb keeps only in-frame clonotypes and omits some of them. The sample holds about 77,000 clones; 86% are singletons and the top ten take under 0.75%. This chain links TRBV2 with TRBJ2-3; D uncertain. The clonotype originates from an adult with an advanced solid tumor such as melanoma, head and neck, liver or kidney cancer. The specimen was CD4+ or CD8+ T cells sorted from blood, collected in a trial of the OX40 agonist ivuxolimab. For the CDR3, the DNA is TGTGCCAGCAGTAGTACAGATACGCAGTATTTT. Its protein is CASSSTDTQYF.